Listed below are T cell receptor beta chains from one sample, sequenced in a study of blood T cell repertoires in COVID-19. Assay used: immunoSEQ multiplex PCR; TCRdb lists only in-frame clones, some missing. The sample records approximately 300,000 clones, around four fifths being singletons. Sequencing was done on a sample of peripheral blood. Receptor source: a woman in her fifties or sixties with active or convalescent COVID-19. The CDR3 runs from the conserved cysteine through the conserved F or W.

V	J	CDR3
TRBV25-1	TRBJ2-7	CASSEYSSSYEQYF
TRBV5-1	TRBJ2-3	CASSPGTSEGTDTQYF
TRBV27	TRBJ2-1	CASSSGLYNEQFF
TRBV7-8	TRBJ1-2	CASSPTGSNYGYTF
TRBV7-9	TRBJ2-5	CASSWTTGRGTHRETQYF
TRBV10-1	TRBJ2-7	CATKTGSYEQYF
TRBV12-5	TRBJ1-1	CASGLTQGATEAFF
TRBV2	TRBJ1-1	CASRTTGGWTEAFF
TRBV7-9	TRBJ2-5	CASSREGRTQYF
TRBV19	TRBJ1-5	CASSIGNQPQHF
TRBV29-1	TRBJ1-1	CSAGRGADTEAFF
TRBV5-1	TRBJ2-7	CASSRLAGGNYEQYF
TRBV7-8	TRBJ1-1	CASSRVRGLGRDTEAFF
TRBV2	TRBJ1-6	CASSEAVGENSPLHF
TRBV7-8	TRBJ2-7	CASSPRGSGRVSYEQYF
TRBV6-5	TRBJ2-3	CASSYAPGLQYF
TRBV9	TRBJ1-2	CASSGRQGGGYTF
TRBV6-6	TRBJ2-7	CASTGLAGGYEQYF
TRBV7-8	TRBJ2-7	CASSLSGGASASYEQYF
TRBV10-1	TRBJ1-1	CAGEDEGGGCTEAFF
TRBV9	TRBJ2-2	CASSGPAGENTGELFF
TRBV6-6	TRBJ2-1	CASSYSPSRAANEQFF
TRBV27	TRBJ2-3	CASGAASTDTQYF
TRBV7-9	TRBJ2-1	CASSPGTSATQGYNEQFF
TRBV5-4	TRBJ1-2	CASSLDAGNYGYTF
TRBV5-5	TRBJ2-3	CASSFPGTSTDTQYF
TRBV28	TRBJ2-7	CASSRDRVTYEQYF
TRBV7-2	TRBJ2-7	CASSFGGGPYEQYF
TRBV19	TRBJ2-1	CASTFSGTSRDEQFF
TRBV15	TRBJ1-4	CATSRDLAREKLFF
TRBV11-2	TRBJ2-1	CASSQGGALNEQFF
TRBV10-1	TRBJ1-1	CASSAAVATEAFF
TRBV5-4	TRBJ2-5	CASSVPGQVRETQYF
TRBV24-1	TRBJ2-7	CATSDPGTGGYEQYF
TRBV7-9	TRBJ2-1	CASSSPGLAGPHSYNEQFF
TRBV4-1	TRBJ2-7	CASSQEVGRYEQYF
TRBV19	TRBJ2-1	CASSTPPGTGPSSYNEQFF
TRBV12-3/TRBV12-4	TRBJ1-5	CASSLAGGSPQHF
TRBV28	TRBJ1-6	CASSLRQGEMGNSPLHF
TRBV5-1	TRBJ1-6	CASSLTGSQRPLHF
TRBV19	TRBJ2-1	CASSMAGAYNEQFF
TRBV15	TRBJ2-3	CATSRGRQGLDTQYF
TRBV5-4	TRBJ1-2	CASSIDRSWGYTF
TRBV3-1/TRBV3-2	TRBJ2-5	CASSQTGGQGAWETQYF
TRBV6-5	TRBJ1-4	CASSYGGRGEKLFF
TRBV7-2	TRBJ2-1	CASSPHAGGLGQFF
TRBV29-1	TRBJ1-1	CSVNSGGREAFF
TRBV10-3	TRBJ1-1	CAISEPADLRGGAFF